The rows below give T cell receptor beta chains drawn from one sample of a study of blood T cell repertoires in COVID-19. TCRdb's table, derived via immunoSEQ multiplex PCR, lists solely in-frame clones and lacks some. The sample consists of about 330,000 clones, around nine tenths of them appearing once. The sequenced sample was PBMCs or T cells enriched from blood (not recorded which). The receptors here all came from a man aged 25-45 years who had recovered from COVID-19. Each CDR3 is given with its conserved first and last residue. A D gene is named only where the DNA matches it firmly. Some rows mark clone size as missing; the rest say once, few, many or name a class of expanded clone.

cdr3_length: 15
d_call: TRBD1
j_call: TRBJ2-2
v_call: TRBV27
clone_size: -
cdr3_nt: TGTGCCAGCAGTTGGGGACAGGCGAACACCGGGGAGCTGTTTTTT
cdr3_aa: CASSWGQANTGELFF

cdr3_length: 15
d_call: TRBD1
j_call: TRBJ2-7
v_call: TRBV5-8
clone_size: -
cdr3_nt: TGTGCCAGCAGTCTGTCGGGACAGGGTTCCTACGAGCAGTACTTC
cdr3_aa: CASSLSGQGSYEQYF

cdr3_length: 16
d_call: TRBD2
j_call: TRBJ2-7
v_call: TRBV3-1/TRBV3-2
clone_size: -
cdr3_nt: TGTGCCAGCAGCCACGGGCCGGGACTAGCGGGGAGCGAGCAGTACTTC
cdr3_aa: CASSHGPGLAGSEQYF

cdr3_length: 14
d_call: TRBD2
j_call: TRBJ2-1
v_call: TRBV29-1
clone_size: -
cdr3_nt: TGCAGCGCACCCATAGCGGGGGGCTACAATGAGCAGTTCTTC
cdr3_aa: CSAPIAGGYNEQFF

cdr3_length: 16
d_call: TRBD2
j_call: TRBJ2-5
v_call: TRBV5-1
clone_size: -
cdr3_nt: TGCGCCAGCAGCGGGGGACTAGCCCGTACCGGGGAGACCCAGTACTTC
cdr3_aa: CASSGGLARTGETQYF

cdr3_length: 14
d_call: -
j_call: TRBJ2-7
v_call: TRBV6-6
clone_size: -
cdr3_nt: TGTGCCAGCAGTTACGGCGGCGACTCCTACGAGCAGTACTTC
cdr3_aa: CASSYGGDSYEQYF

cdr3_length: 15
d_call: -
j_call: TRBJ1-5
v_call: TRBV4-1
clone_size: -
cdr3_nt: TGCGCCAGCAGCCAAATAGACAATAGCAATCAGCCCCAGCATTTT
cdr3_aa: CASSQIDNSNQPQHF

cdr3_length: 13
d_call: -
j_call: TRBJ2-7
v_call: TRBV2
clone_size: -
cdr3_nt: TGTGCCAGCAGGCCTAGTACTTCCTACGAGCAGTACTTC
cdr3_aa: CASRPSTSYEQYF

cdr3_length: 12
d_call: -
j_call: TRBJ2-2
v_call: TRBV29-1
clone_size: -
cdr3_nt: TGCAGCGTTCCCCTAACCAGGGGGGAGCTGTTTTTT
cdr3_aa: CSVPLTRGELFF

cdr3_length: 17
d_call: -
j_call: TRBJ1-2
v_call: TRBV13
clone_size: -
cdr3_nt: TGTGCCAGCAGCTTATCTTTTTTTGGGGCAGAACCCTATGGCTACACCTTC
cdr3_aa: CASSLSFFGAEPYGYTF

cdr3_length: 16
d_call: TRBD1
j_call: TRBJ1-3
v_call: TRBV7-7
clone_size: -
cdr3_nt: TGTGCCAGCAGCTTAGCGCCGGGACAGGGGGCTAACACCATATATTTT
cdr3_aa: CASSLAPGQGANTIYF

cdr3_length: 13
d_call: TRBD2
j_call: TRBJ2-7
v_call: TRBV7-9
clone_size: once
cdr3_nt: TGTGCCAGCAGGCCCGGGACTAGCTACGAGCAGTACTTC
cdr3_aa: CASRPGTSYEQYF

cdr3_length: 19
d_call: -
j_call: TRBJ2-1
v_call: TRBV29-1
clone_size: -
cdr3_nt: TGCAGCGTTGAAGGGGTAATGGGTACAGGGCTTACTAAACCCAATGAGCAGTTCTTC
cdr3_aa: CSVEGVMGTGLTKPNEQFF

cdr3_length: 15
d_call: -
j_call: TRBJ2-1
v_call: TRBV19
clone_size: -
cdr3_nt: TGTGCCAGTAGTATTCCGGGACTGACTAACAATGAGCAGTTCTTC
cdr3_aa: CASSIPGLTNNEQFF

cdr3_length: 14
d_call: -
j_call: TRBJ1-1
v_call: TRBV28
clone_size: -
cdr3_nt: TGTGCCAGCAGTTTGTATACAGTAAACACTGAAGCTTTCTTT
cdr3_aa: CASSLYTVNTEAFF

cdr3_length: 15
d_call: TRBD1
j_call: TRBJ1-2
v_call: TRBV4-1
clone_size: -
cdr3_nt: TGCGCCAGCAGCTCCGGACAGGGGGTGGGCTATGGCTACACCTTC
cdr3_aa: CASSSGQGVGYGYTF

cdr3_length: 15
d_call: TRBD1
j_call: TRBJ1-1
v_call: TRBV19
clone_size: once
cdr3_nt: TGTGCCAGTAGTATCCCAGGACAGGGGCGGGCTGAAGCTTTCTTT
cdr3_aa: CASSIPGQGRAEAFF

cdr3_length: 15
d_call: TRBD1
j_call: TRBJ1-3
v_call: TRBV10-3
clone_size: -
cdr3_nt: TGTGCCATCAGAGGACAGGCCCTCTCTGGAAACACCATATATTTT
cdr3_aa: CAIRGQALSGNTIYF

cdr3_length: 13
d_call: -
j_call: TRBJ2-7
v_call: TRBV6-5
clone_size: -
cdr3_nt: TGTGCCAGCAGTTACGGTCTCGAGAACGAGCAGTACTTC
cdr3_aa: CASSYGLENEQYF

cdr3_length: 15
d_call: -
j_call: TRBJ2-5
v_call: TRBV18
clone_size: -
cdr3_nt: TGTGCCAGCTCAAAATTGTCGTTGTCCCCAGAGACCCAGTACTTC
cdr3_aa: CASSKLSLSPETQYF

cdr3_length: 14
d_call: TRBD1
j_call: TRBJ1-2
v_call: TRBV9
clone_size: -
cdr3_nt: TGTGCCAGCAGCACGGACAGGGGATTCAATGGCTACACCTTC
cdr3_aa: CASSTDRGFNGYTF

cdr3_length: 15
d_call: -
j_call: TRBJ1-2
v_call: TRBV24-1
clone_size: -
cdr3_nt: TGTGCCACCAGTGATTTTAGGGGATGGGGCTATGGCTACACCTTC
cdr3_aa: CATSDFRGWGYGYTF

cdr3_length: 13
d_call: -
j_call: TRBJ1-2
v_call: TRBV28
clone_size: -
cdr3_nt: TGTGCCAGCACCGAACAGGTTACCTATGGCTACACCTTC
cdr3_aa: CASTEQVTYGYTF

cdr3_length: 14
d_call: -
j_call: TRBJ2-5
v_call: TRBV5-4
clone_size: -
cdr3_nt: TGTGCCAGCAGCCCCCCGGGTGGAGAAAGAACCCAGTACTTC
cdr3_aa: CASSPPGGERTQYF

cdr3_length: 16
d_call: TRBD1
j_call: TRBJ1-2
v_call: TRBV3-1/TRBV3-2
clone_size: -
cdr3_nt: TGTGCCAGCAGCCAAGTTCTGCTTGGGGACAGCTATGGCTACACCTTC
cdr3_aa: CASSQVLLGDSYGYTF

cdr3_length: 16
d_call: TRBD1
j_call: TRBJ1-1
v_call: TRBV29-1
clone_size: -
cdr3_nt: TGCAGCGTATGCGACAAGGGGGCTTTTAGGAACACTGAAGCTTTCTTT
cdr3_aa: CSVCDKGAFRNTEAFF

cdr3_length: 13
d_call: -
j_call: TRBJ2-5
v_call: TRBV10-3
clone_size: few
cdr3_nt: TGTGCCATCAGTGTCGGGAACCAAGAGACCCAGTACTTC
cdr3_aa: CAISVGNQETQYF

cdr3_length: 12
d_call: TRBD1
j_call: TRBJ2-1
v_call: TRBV5-1
clone_size: -
cdr3_nt: TGCGCCAGCAGCGTGGACAGGAATGAGCAGTTCTTC
cdr3_aa: CASSVDRNEQFF

cdr3_length: 15
d_call: TRBD2
j_call: TRBJ2-1
v_call: TRBV11-2
clone_size: once
cdr3_nt: TGTGCCAGCAGACTAACAGCGGGGGGTGACAATGAGCAGTTCTTC
cdr3_aa: CASRLTAGGDNEQFF

cdr3_length: 14
d_call: -
j_call: TRBJ2-3
v_call: TRBV5-1
clone_size: -
cdr3_nt: TGCGCCAGCAGCTTGGAATATAGCACAGATACGCAGTATTTT
cdr3_aa: CASSLEYSTDTQYF

cdr3_length: 13
d_call: TRBD1
j_call: TRBJ1-3
v_call: TRBV29-1
clone_size: -
cdr3_nt: TGCAGCGCTGAGACAGGGCGCGGAAACACCATATATTTT
cdr3_aa: CSAETGRGNTIYF

cdr3_length: 15
d_call: -
j_call: TRBJ2-1
v_call: TRBV19
clone_size: -
cdr3_nt: TGTGCCAGTAGTATCCGGGGGGCGAAGTACAATGAGCAGTTCTTC
cdr3_aa: CASSIRGAKYNEQFF

cdr3_length: 13
d_call: -
j_call: TRBJ1-1
v_call: TRBV6-5
clone_size: -
cdr3_nt: TGTGCCAGCAGCGCAGGGGAAAACACTGAAGCTTTCTTT
cdr3_aa: CASSAGENTEAFF

cdr3_length: 14
d_call: -
j_call: TRBJ2-5
v_call: TRBV30
clone_size: -
cdr3_nt: TGTGCCTGGAGTTTGCGGAATTCCCAAGAGACCCAGTACTTC
cdr3_aa: CAWSLRNSQETQYF

cdr3_length: 13
d_call: TRBD1
j_call: TRBJ1-4
v_call: TRBV9
clone_size: -
cdr3_nt: TGTGCCAGCAGCGGACAGGGGAATGAAAAACTGTTTTTT
cdr3_aa: CASSGQGNEKLFF

cdr3_length: 15
d_call: -
j_call: TRBJ1-3
v_call: TRBV6-5
clone_size: -
cdr3_nt: TGTGCCAGCACCCAAAGACGGAGCTCTGGAAACACCATATATTTT
cdr3_aa: CASTQRRSSGNTIYF

cdr3_length: 18
d_call: TRBD1
j_call: TRBJ1-4
v_call: TRBV5-1
clone_size: -
cdr3_nt: TGCGCCAGCAGCGCCGGGACAGGGGCTGGAGCAACTAATGAAAAACTGTTTTTT
cdr3_aa: CASSAGTGAGATNEKLFF

cdr3_length: 16
d_call: -
j_call: TRBJ2-7
v_call: TRBV7-9
clone_size: -
cdr3_nt: TGTGCCAGCAGCTTAGTGGTCGGGGTATCATCCTACGAGCAGTACTTC
cdr3_aa: CASSLVVGVSSYEQYF

cdr3_length: 14
d_call: -
j_call: TRBJ1-2
v_call: TRBV28
clone_size: -
cdr3_nt: TGTGCCAGCAGTTTAAGGGGGGGATTCTATGGCTACACCTTC
cdr3_aa: CASSLRGGFYGYTF

cdr3_length: 18
d_call: TRBD1
j_call: TRBJ1-4
v_call: TRBV2
clone_size: -
cdr3_nt: TGTGCCAGCACCCCACGACCGGCAGGGGGCCTAGCTAATGAAAAACTGTTTTTT
cdr3_aa: CASTPRPAGGLANEKLFF

cdr3_length: 16
d_call: -
j_call: TRBJ1-5
v_call: TRBV20-1
clone_size: -
cdr3_nt: TGCAGTGCTAGTAACCCGAATGCGGGTGGCAATCAGCCCCAGCATTTT
cdr3_aa: CSASNPNAGGNQPQHF

cdr3_length: 14
d_call: -
j_call: TRBJ2-5
v_call: TRBV4-1
clone_size: -
cdr3_nt: TGCGCCAGCAGCCAAACAGGTTACCGCGAGACCCAGTACTTC
cdr3_aa: CASSQTGYRETQYF

cdr3_length: 15
d_call: TRBD1
j_call: TRBJ2-3
v_call: TRBV4-2
clone_size: -
cdr3_nt: TGTGCCAGCAGGCAAAGACAGGGGGCAACAGATACGCAGTATTTT
cdr3_aa: CASRQRQGATDTQYF

cdr3_length: 14
d_call: -
j_call: TRBJ1-3
v_call: TRBV5-4
clone_size: -
cdr3_nt: TGTGCCAGCAGCCTGGACTCAAAGGGAAACACCATATATTTT
cdr3_aa: CASSLDSKGNTIYF

cdr3_length: 14
d_call: -
j_call: TRBJ2-3
v_call: TRBV5-8
clone_size: -
cdr3_nt: TGTGCCAGCAGCTTTTGGGGGGGCACAGATACGCAGTATTTT
cdr3_aa: CASSFWGGTDTQYF

cdr3_length: 15
d_call: -
j_call: TRBJ1-2
v_call: TRBV6-5
clone_size: -
cdr3_nt: TGTGCCAGCAGTTACTCCGGCAGGGACATCTATGGCTACACCTTC
cdr3_aa: CASSYSGRDIYGYTF

cdr3_length: 15
d_call: TRBD1
j_call: TRBJ1-2
v_call: TRBV28
clone_size: -
cdr3_nt: TGTGCCAGCAGTTTATCCTCACAGGGGAGGCAGGGCTACACCTTC
cdr3_aa: CASSLSSQGRQGYTF

cdr3_length: 16
d_call: -
j_call: TRBJ1-6
v_call: TRBV5-1
clone_size: -
cdr3_nt: TGCGCCAGCAGCTTGGCCGGTCTGCAATATAATTCACCCCTCCACTTT
cdr3_aa: CASSLAGLQYNSPLHF

cdr3_length: 13
d_call: -
j_call: TRBJ2-2
v_call: TRBV18
clone_size: -
cdr3_nt: TGTGCCAGCTCACCACCCGGGAGAGGGGAGCTGTTTTTT
cdr3_aa: CASSPPGRGELFF

cdr3_length: 15
d_call: -
j_call: TRBJ1-3
v_call: TRBV7-3
clone_size: -
cdr3_nt: TGTGCCAGCAGCTTAGGCGGCGGCGCTGGAAACACCATATATTTT
cdr3_aa: CASSLGGGAGNTIYF

cdr3_length: 17
d_call: TRBD2
j_call: TRBJ2-7
v_call: TRBV4-2
clone_size: -
cdr3_nt: TGTGCCAGCAGCCAAAATTGGGGGGCGGGGGGCTCCTACGAGCAGTACTTC
cdr3_aa: CASSQNWGAGGSYEQYF

cdr3_length: 15
d_call: -
j_call: TRBJ2-4
v_call: TRBV2
clone_size: -
cdr3_nt: TGTGCCAGCAGGGACTCGCGACTAGCCAAAAACATTCAGTACTTC
cdr3_aa: CASRDSRLAKNIQYF

cdr3_length: 15
d_call: TRBD1
j_call: TRBJ1-6
v_call: TRBV4-2
clone_size: few
cdr3_nt: TGTGCCAGCAGCCAAATTGGGACAGGGGCTTCACCCCTCCACTTT
cdr3_aa: CASSQIGTGASPLHF

cdr3_length: 12
d_call: -
j_call: TRBJ2-5
v_call: TRBV6-2/TRBV6-3
clone_size: once
cdr3_nt: TGTGCCAGCAGTTACGATGGTTCGGAGCTTCACTTC
cdr3_aa: CASSYDGSELHF

cdr3_length: 14
d_call: -
j_call: TRBJ2-2
v_call: TRBV7-3
clone_size: -
cdr3_nt: TGTGCCAGCAGCCCTGACTCCAACACCGGGGAGCTGTTTTTT
cdr3_aa: CASSPDSNTGELFF